Listed below are T cell receptor beta chains from one sample, sequenced in a study of T cell changes during pregnancy in multiple sclerosis. Data came from immunoSEQ multiplex PCR; TCRdb stores just in-frame clones and leaves some out. The sample holds around 97,000 clones; about 90% are singletons and the top ten take about 0.88%. Specimen: peripheral blood, collected after pregnancy. These receptors were obtained from a female donor with multiple sclerosis, enrolled in a pregnancy study. Each CDR3 is given with its conserved first and last residue. A D gene is named only where the DNA matches it firmly. A clone size is listed for some rows: how often the clone was seen (once, few, many), or a class if it is expanded.

>TRBJ1-5|-|TRBD1|TRBV4-3
CASSLDKGAHQPQHF
TGCGCCAGCAGCCTCGATAAGGGGGCCCATCAGCCCCAGCATTTT
>TRBJ2-3|once|TRBD1|TRBV7-2
CASSLGLVAGGGDTQYF
TGTGCCAGCAGCTTAGGTTTAGTGGCAGGGGGTGGAGATACGCAGTATTTT
>TRBJ2-1|-|TRBD1|TRBV7-7
CASSPIRQGQKFEQFF
TGTGCCAGCAGCCCAATTCGACAGGGCCAGAAGTTTGAGCAGTTCTTC
>TRBJ1-6|-|-|TRBV5-1
CASGYGWAGNSPLHF
TGCGCCAGCGGGTACGGTTGGGCAGGAAATTCACCCCTCCACTTT
>TRBJ2-7|-|-|TRBV4-2
CASSRAVGSYEQYF
TGTGCCAGCAGCCGGGCCGTTGGATCCTACGAGCAGTACTTC
>TRBJ2-1|-|-|TRBV7-9
CASSRDTSTNEQFF
TGTGCCAGCAGCCGGGACACAAGCACCAATGAGCAGTTCTTC
>TRBJ2-1|once|TRBD1|TRBV5-1
CASLGQGDEQFF
TGCGCCAGCCTGGGACAGGGGGATGAGCAGTTCTTC
>TRBJ2-3|-|-|TRBV4-2
CASSQERSTDTQYF
TGTGCCAGCAGCCAAGAGCGAAGCACAGATACGCAGTATTTT
>TRBJ2-1|-|-|TRBV7-3
CASSLQGNEQFF
TGTGCCAGCAGCTTACAGGGGAATGAGCAGTTCTTC
>TRBJ1-4|-|-|TRBV27
CASKRERLATNEKLFF
TGTGCCAGCAAGAGGGAAAGACTTGCGACTAATGAAAAACTGTTTTTT
>TRBJ2-3|-|-|TRBV27
CASSLSRSDTQYF
TGTGCCAGCAGTTTATCTCGGTCAGATACGCAGTATTTT
>TRBJ2-2|-|-|TRBV6-5
CASSTQRGGELFF
TGTGCCAGCAGTACACAACGGGGCGGGGAGCTGTTTTTT
>TRBJ1-3|once|TRBD1|TRBV6-5
CASRSDRGLGNTIYF
TGTGCCAGCAGATCGGACAGGGGGCTTGGAAACACCATATATTTT
>TRBJ2-7|-|-|TRBV2
CASRVRGTADYEQYF
TGTGCCAGCAGAGTTCGGGGGACAGCCGACTACGAGCAGTACTTC
>TRBJ2-2|-|TRBD1|TRBV28
CASSAGTGWITGELFF
TGTGCCAGCAGTGCCGGGACAGGGTGGATCACCGGGGAGCTGTTTTTT